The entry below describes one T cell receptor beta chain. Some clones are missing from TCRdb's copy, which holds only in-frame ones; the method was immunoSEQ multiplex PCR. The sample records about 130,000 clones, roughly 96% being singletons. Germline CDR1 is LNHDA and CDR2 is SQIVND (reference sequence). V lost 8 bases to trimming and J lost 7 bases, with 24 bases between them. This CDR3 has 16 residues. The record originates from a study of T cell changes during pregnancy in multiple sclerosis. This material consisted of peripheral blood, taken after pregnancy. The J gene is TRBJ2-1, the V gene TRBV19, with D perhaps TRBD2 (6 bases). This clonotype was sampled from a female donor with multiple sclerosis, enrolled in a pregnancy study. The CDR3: CASRTSPRELRNEQFF. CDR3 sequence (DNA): TGTGCCAGTCGTACCTCCCCCCGGGAGCTGCGGAATGAGCAGTTCTTC.